This TCR beta chain stems from a study of shared T cell receptors in the human thymus. Clones were read by immunoSEQ multiplex PCR, and TCRdb kept only the in-frame ones, dropping some. The sample includes hundreds of thousands of clones, around 87% of them seen just once. V gave up 2 bases and J gave up 2 bases; unmatched junction bases: 10. The CDR3 loop spans 17 amino acids. Per germline, CDR1 MNHEY and CDR2 SMNVEV (reference sequence). A further study also used this sample, focusing on human thymus T cells. From that study: Biased V and J segment usage appeared in thymus and peripheral blood. Related work found strong thymic repertoire overlap between unrelated individuals.

The gene calls are TRBV27 and TRBJ2-7; 9 bases align to TRBD1. Sequenced material: thymocytes. The source of this sequence is a boy under two years old with a congenital heart defect. The CDR3: CASSLIPYRGLTYEQYF. The CDR3 nucleotides are TGTGCCAGCAGTTTAATTCCCTACAGGGGGCTTACCTACGAGCAGTACTTC.